A selection of T cell receptor beta chains follows, all from one sample in a study of cytomegalovirus exposure and HLA in healthy donors. Clones were read by immunoSEQ multiplex PCR, and TCRdb kept only the in-frame ones, dropping some. The repertoire consists of 100,000 to 150,000 clones, with approximately 15% occurring once and the leading ten covering under 2%. The sample consisted of PBMCs. These TCRs come from a woman between 18 and 29 years old in good health and CMV-seronegative. Both conserved end residues are part of each CDR3. A D gene is named only where the DNA matches it firmly. Not all rows give a size; the values are once, few, many and, for expanded clones, a class.

>TRBD1|TRBV6-5|NA|TRBJ2-7
CASSRTGGGEQYF
TGTGCCAGCAGCAGGACAGGGGGTGGCGAGCAGTACTTC
>TRBD1|TRBV28|few|TRBJ1-5
CASRSGQGAHQPQHF
TGTGCCAGCAGATCAGGACAGGGGGCCCATCAGCCCCAGCATTTT
>NA|TRBV5-6|NA|TRBJ2-7
CASSLVVFPYEQYF
TGTGCCAGCAGCTTGGTTGTCTTTCCTTACGAGCAGTACTTC
>TRBD2|TRBV7-3|NA|TRBJ2-1
CASSIGVAGDNEQFF
TGTGCCAGCAGCATAGGGGTAGCGGGAGACAATGAGCAGTTCTTC
>NA|TRBV4-3|few|TRBJ2-3
CASSQEQILTRLSTDTQYF
TGCGCCAGCAGCCAAGAGCAAATTCTAACCCGTCTCTCCACAGATACGCAGTATTTT
>NA|TRBV19|NA|TRBJ1-1
CASSINRVDTEAFF
TGTGCCAGTAGTATAAACAGGGTAGACACTGAAGCTTTCTTT
>NA|TRBV13|few|TRBJ2-5
CASSPRVEGTQYF
TGTGCCAGCAGCCCCCGGGTAGAGGGGACCCAGTACTTC
>NA|TRBV6-4|NA|TRBJ2-3
CASSDSRDTDTQYF
TGTGCCAGCAGTGACTCCCGGGACACAGATACGCAGTATTTT
>NA|TRBV5-6|NA|TRBJ1-6
CASSLRGGSYNSPLHF
TGTGCCAGCAGCTTGCGGGGAGGGTCCTATAATTCACCCCTCCACTTT
>NA|TRBV7-9|few|TRBJ2-3
CASSLTAGRDTQYF
TGTGCCAGCAGCTTAACGGCAGGGAGGGATACGCAGTATTTT
>NA|TRBV28|few|TRBJ1-5
CASSFGGYSNQPQHF
TGTGCCAGCAGTTTCGGGGGTTATAGCAATCAGCCCCAGCATTTT
>TRBD2|TRBV28|NA|TRBJ2-7
CASSSGGGYEQYF
TGTGCCAGCAGTTCCGGGGGGGGCTACGAGCAGTACTTC
>NA|TRBV7-8|few|TRBJ1-2
CASSSGIGYTF
TGTGCCAGCAGCTCCGGGATTGGCTACACCTTC
>TRBD1|TRBV7-9|NA|TRBJ2-7
CASSLKGGPYEQYF
TGTGCCAGCAGCTTAAAAGGGGGCCCCTACGAGCAGTACTTC
>NA|TRBV7-9|NA|TRBJ2-1
CASSLTRGEQFF
TGTGCCAGCAGCCTGACTAGAGGTGAGCAGTTCTTC
>TRBD2|TRBV5-6|few|TRBJ2-7
CASSSGRRGLAGDLYF
TGTGCCAGCAGCTCAGGCCGACGGGGACTAGCGGGAGATCTGTACTTC
>TRBD2|TRBV5-5|few|TRBJ2-3
CASSLEGLAVDTQYF
TGTGCCAGCAGCCTAGAGGGACTAGCGGTAGATACGCAGTATTTT
>NA|TRBV9|few|TRBJ2-3
CASSVLAPSTDTQYF
TGTGCCAGCAGCGTACTAGCGCCGAGCACAGATACGCAGTATTTT
>NA|TRBV5-6|few|TRBJ2-4
CASSLEGFENIQYF
TGTGCCAGCAGCTTGGAGGGGTTCGAAAACATTCAGTACTTC
>TRBD2|TRBV28|NA|TRBJ2-5
CASSLWASGREETQYF
TGTGCCAGCAGTTTGTGGGCTAGCGGGAGGGAAGAGACCCAGTACTTC
>NA|TRBV10-1|few|TRBJ1-2
CASGTDYGYTF
TGCGCCAGCGGGACTGACTATGGCTACACCTTC
>NA|TRBV19|NA|TRBJ1-4
CASSIWADATNEKLFF
TGTGCCAGTAGTATATGGGCAGATGCAACTAATGAAAAACTGTTTTTT
>NA|TRBV28|NA|TRBJ1-4
CASRSTSGAWEKLFF
TGTGCCAGCAGATCCACTTCAGGGGCGTGGGAAAAACTGTTTTTT
>NA|TRBV4-1|few|TRBJ1-5
CASSQVGLGAISQPQHF
TGCGCCAGCAGCCAAGTGGGTCTAGGGGCTATTAGTCAGCCCCAGCATTTT
>TRBD2|TRBV19|few|TRBJ2-7
CASTPSGRGNEQYF
TGTGCCAGTACCCCTAGCGGGAGGGGCAACGAGCAGTACTTC
>TRBD2|TRBV5-1|few|TRBJ2-5
CASSLGLTQETQYF
TGCGCCAGCTCTCTGGGACTAACCCAAGAGACCCAGTACTTC
>NA|TRBV19|few|TRBJ1-1
CASKLQGANTEAFF
TGTGCCAGTAAATTACAGGGTGCGAACACTGAAGCTTTCTTT
>TRBD1|TRBV6-5|few|TRBJ1-1
CAGSQGPFMNTEAFF
TGTGCCGGCTCACAGGGGCCGTTCATGAACACTGAAGCTTTCTTT
>NA|TRBV7-8|NA|TRBJ1-2
CASSLRKGEAGYTF
TGTGCCAGCAGCTTACGGAAGGGGGAAGCAGGCTACACCTTC
>NA|TRBV6-6|few|TRBJ1-4
CASSYSGGSGEKLFF
TGTGCCAGCAGTTACTCGGGGGGTTCGGGTGAAAAACTGTTTTTT
>TRBD2|TRBV9|NA|TRBJ2-1
CASSPGTSGRQYEQFF
TGTGCCAGCAGCCCCGGGACTAGCGGGAGGCAGTATGAGCAGTTCTTC
>TRBD1|TRBV6-6|NA|TRBJ1-2
CASSNFGAGGLGYTF
TGTGCCAGCAGTAACTTCGGCGCAGGGGGACTTGGCTACACCTTC
>TRBD1|TRBV6-4|few|TRBJ1-5
CASSSGNRGGSYSNQPQHF
TGTGCCAGCTCATCTGGAAACAGGGGTGGAAGTTATAGCAATCAGCCCCAGCATTTT
>TRBD1|TRBV5-5|NA|TRBJ1-4
CASSWTGPNGSGKLFF
TGTGCCAGCAGCTGGACAGGGCCAAACGGGAGTGGAAAACTGTTTTTT
>TRBD2|TRBV5-6|NA|TRBJ2-7
CASSSRAGVGLEQYF
TGTGCCAGCAGCTCTCGAGCGGGAGTAGGGCTCGAGCAGTACTTC
>TRBD1|TRBV27|NA|TRBJ1-6
CASSSRTGNSPLHF
TGTGCCAGCAGTTCCCGGACAGGGAATTCACCCCTCCACTTT
>NA|TRBV6-1|NA|TRBJ1-1
CASSEAQGTEAFF
TGTGCCAGCAGTGAAGCGCAGGGAACTGAAGCTTTCTTT
>NA|TRBV7-2|few|TRBJ2-7
CASSLAPLYEQYF
TGTGCCAGCAGCTTAGCGCCCCTATACGAGCAGTACTTC
>TRBD1|TRBV5-3|NA|TRBJ1-1
CARSPSDRAWQAFF
TGTGCCAGAAGCCCCTCGGACAGGGCGTGGCAAGCTTTCTTT
>NA|TRBV28|NA|TRBJ1-6
CASKRSYNSPLHF
TGTGCCAGCAAGAGATCCTATAATTCACCCCTCCACTTT
>TRBD2|TRBV30|few|TRBJ2-1
CAWSKRLAGGSYNEQFF
TGTGCCTGGAGTAAGAGACTAGCGGGAGGGTCCTACAATGAGCAGTTCTTC
>TRBD2|TRBV28|few|TRBJ2-7
CASSTWAGERFYEQYF
TGTGCCAGCAGCACCTGGGCGGGGGAGCGCTTCTACGAGCAGTACTTC
>TRBD2|TRBV19|NA|TRBJ2-3
CASSSTSGGPDTQYF
TGTGCCAGTAGTTCCACTAGCGGAGGGCCAGATACGCAGTATTTT
>NA|TRBV2|NA|TRBJ2-1
CASSTGPGSYNEQFF
TGTGCCAGCAGTACCGGACCGGGATCCTACAATGAGCAGTTCTTC
>TRBD2|TRBV27|few|TRBJ2-7
CASSVPGLAGGYEQYF
TGTGCCAGCAGCGTCCCAGGGCTAGCGGGAGGTTACGAGCAGTACTTC
>NA|TRBV9|few|TRBJ1-1
CASSAYGGNTEAFF
TGTGCCAGCAGCGCTTACGGCGGTAACACTGAAGCTTTCTTT
>NA|TRBV4-1|few|TRBJ1-2
CASSQDLGIGRLGYTF
TGCGCCAGCAGCCAAGATCTGGGGATCGGGAGATTAGGCTACACCTTC
>NA|TRBV7-9|few|TRBJ2-7
CASSPSDSNEQYF
TGTGCCAGCAGTCCATCCGACAGTAACGAGCAGTACTTC
>TRBD2|TRBV29-1|NA|TRBJ2-3
CSGGLAGVTDTQYF
TGCAGCGGTGGACTAGCGGGGGTCACAGATACGCAGTATTTT
>TRBD1|TRBV27|NA|TRBJ1-5
CASSLDRVQPQHF
TGTGCCAGCAGTTTAGACAGGGTTCAGCCCCAGCATTTT
>NA|TRBV5-1|few|TRBJ2-7
CASSLAGGAEQYF
TGCGCCAGCAGCTTGGCTGGGGGGGCCGAGCAGTACTTC
>TRBD1|TRBV4-2|few|TRBJ1-6
CASSQDLAGTGVIFHNSPLHF
TGTGCCAGCAGCCAAGACCTGGCCGGGACAGGGGTAATTTTTCATAATTCACCCCTCCACTTT
>NA|TRBV29-1|few|TRBJ1-2
CSVEEAPVGGDHGYTF
TGCAGCGTTGAAGAGGCCCCCGTGGGGGGAGATCATGGCTACACCTTC